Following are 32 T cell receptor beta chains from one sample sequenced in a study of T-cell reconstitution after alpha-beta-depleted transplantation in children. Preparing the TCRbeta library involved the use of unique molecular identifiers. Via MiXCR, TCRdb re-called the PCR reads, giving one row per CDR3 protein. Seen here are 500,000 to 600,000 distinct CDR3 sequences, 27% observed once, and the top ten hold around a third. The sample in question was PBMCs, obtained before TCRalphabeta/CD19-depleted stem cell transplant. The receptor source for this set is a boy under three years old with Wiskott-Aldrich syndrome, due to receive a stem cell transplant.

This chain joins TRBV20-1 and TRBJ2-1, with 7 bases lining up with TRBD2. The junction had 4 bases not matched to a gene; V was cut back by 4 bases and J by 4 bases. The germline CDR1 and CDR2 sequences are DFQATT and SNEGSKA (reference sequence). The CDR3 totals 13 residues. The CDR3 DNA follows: TGCAGTGCTATGGTCGGGGGGTACAATGAGCAGTTCTTC. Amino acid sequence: CSAMVGGYNEQFF.

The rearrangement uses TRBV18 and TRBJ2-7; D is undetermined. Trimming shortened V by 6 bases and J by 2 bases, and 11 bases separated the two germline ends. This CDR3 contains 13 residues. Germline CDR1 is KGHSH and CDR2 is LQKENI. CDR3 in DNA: TGTGCCAGCTCCCTCCTGCACACCTACGAGCAGTACTTC. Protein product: CASSLLHTYEQYF.

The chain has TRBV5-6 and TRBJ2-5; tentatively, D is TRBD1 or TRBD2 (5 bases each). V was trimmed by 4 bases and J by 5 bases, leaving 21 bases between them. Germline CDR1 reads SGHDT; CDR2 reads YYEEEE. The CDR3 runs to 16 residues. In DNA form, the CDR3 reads TGTGCCAGCAGCATAGCCACAGGCCAGCGGTTGGAGACCCAGTACTTC. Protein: CASSIATGQRLETQYF.

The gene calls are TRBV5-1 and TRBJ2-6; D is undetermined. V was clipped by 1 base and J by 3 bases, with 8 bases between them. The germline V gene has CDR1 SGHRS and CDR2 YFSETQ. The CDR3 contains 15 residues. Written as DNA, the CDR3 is TGCGCCAGCAGCTTGAACTTGGGTGGGGCCAACGTCCTGACTTTC. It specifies CASSLNLGGANVLTF.

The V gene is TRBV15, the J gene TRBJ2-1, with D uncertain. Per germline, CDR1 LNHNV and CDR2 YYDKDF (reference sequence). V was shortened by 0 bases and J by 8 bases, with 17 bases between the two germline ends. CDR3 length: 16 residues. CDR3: CATSRDIVPGPHEQFF. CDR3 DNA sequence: TGTGCCACCAGCAGAGATATTGTGCCGGGTCCCCATGAGCAGTTCTTC.

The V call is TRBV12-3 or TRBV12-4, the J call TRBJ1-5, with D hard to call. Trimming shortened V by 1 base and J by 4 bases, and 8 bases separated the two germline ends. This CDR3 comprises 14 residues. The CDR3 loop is CASSLGGNNQPQHF. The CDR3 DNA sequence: TGTGCCAGCAGTTTAGGAGGGAATAATCAGCCCCAGCATTTT.

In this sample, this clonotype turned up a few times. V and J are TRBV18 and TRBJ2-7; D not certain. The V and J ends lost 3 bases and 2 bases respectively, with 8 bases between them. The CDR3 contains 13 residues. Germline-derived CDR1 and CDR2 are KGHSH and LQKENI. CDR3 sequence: CASSPGSPYEQYF. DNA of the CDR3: TGTGCCAGCTCACCGGGGTCCCCCTACGAGCAGTACTTC.

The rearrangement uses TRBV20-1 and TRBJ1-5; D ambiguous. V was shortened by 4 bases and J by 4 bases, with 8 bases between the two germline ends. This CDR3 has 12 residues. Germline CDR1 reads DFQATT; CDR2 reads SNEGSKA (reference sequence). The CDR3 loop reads CSAIWGNQPQHF. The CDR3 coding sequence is TGCAGTGCTATCTGGGGAAATCAGCCCCAGCATTTT.

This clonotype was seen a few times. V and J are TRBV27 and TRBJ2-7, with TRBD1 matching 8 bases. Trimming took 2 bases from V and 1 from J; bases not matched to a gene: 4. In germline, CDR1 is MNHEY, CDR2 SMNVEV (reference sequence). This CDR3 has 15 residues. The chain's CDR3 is CASSLGRQGSYEQYF. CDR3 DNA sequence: TGTGCCAGCAGTTTAGGCCGACAGGGGTCCTACGAGCAGTACTTC.

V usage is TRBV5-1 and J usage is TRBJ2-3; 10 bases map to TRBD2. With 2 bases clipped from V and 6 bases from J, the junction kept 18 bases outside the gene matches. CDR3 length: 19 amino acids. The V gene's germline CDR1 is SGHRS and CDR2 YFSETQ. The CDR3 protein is CASSFRWRGLAGVRDTQYF. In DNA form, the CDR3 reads TGCGCCAGCAGCTTTCGTTGGCGCGGGCTAGCGGGAGTCCGGGATACGCAGTATTTT. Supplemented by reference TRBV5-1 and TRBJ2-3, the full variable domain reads KAGVTQTPRYLIKTRGQQVTLSCSPISGHRSVSWYQQTPGQGLQFLFEYFSETQRNKGNFPGRFSGRQFSNSRSEMNVSTLELGDSALYLCASSFRWRGLAGVRDTQYFGPGTRLTVL.

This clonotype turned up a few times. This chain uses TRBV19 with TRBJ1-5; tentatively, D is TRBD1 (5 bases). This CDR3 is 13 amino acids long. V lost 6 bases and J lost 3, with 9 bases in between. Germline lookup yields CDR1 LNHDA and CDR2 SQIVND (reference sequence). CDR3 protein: CASRRQYNQPQHF. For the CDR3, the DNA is TGTGCCAGTAGGAGACAGTACAATCAGCCCCAGCATTTT. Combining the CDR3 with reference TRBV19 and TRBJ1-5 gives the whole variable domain DGGITQSPKYLFRKEGQNVTLSCEQNLNHDAMYWYRQDPGQGLRLIYYSQIVNDFQKGDIAEGYSVSREKKESFPLTVTSAQKNPTAFYLCASRRQYNQPQHFGDGTRLSIL.

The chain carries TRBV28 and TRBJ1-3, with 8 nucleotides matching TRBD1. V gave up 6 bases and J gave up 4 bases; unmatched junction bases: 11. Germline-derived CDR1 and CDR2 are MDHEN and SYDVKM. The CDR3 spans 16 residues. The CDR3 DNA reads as TGTGCCAGCAGCCGAACGCAGGGGGCGGGAGGAAACACCATATATTTT. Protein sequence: CASSRTQGAGGNTIYF.

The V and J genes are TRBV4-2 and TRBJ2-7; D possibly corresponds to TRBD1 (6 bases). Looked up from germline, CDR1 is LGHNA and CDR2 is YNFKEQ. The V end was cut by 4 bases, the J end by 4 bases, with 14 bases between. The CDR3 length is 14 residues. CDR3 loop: CASSPGTFPYEQYF. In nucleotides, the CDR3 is TGTGCCAGCAGCCCGGGGACATTCCCGTACGAGCAGTACTTC.

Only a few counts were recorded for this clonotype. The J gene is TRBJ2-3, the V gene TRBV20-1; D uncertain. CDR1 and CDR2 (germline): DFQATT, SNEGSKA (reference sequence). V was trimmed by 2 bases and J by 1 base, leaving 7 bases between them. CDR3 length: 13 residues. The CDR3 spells CSARSSGTDTQYF. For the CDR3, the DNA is TGCAGTGCTAGATCGAGCGGCACAGATACGCAGTATTTT.

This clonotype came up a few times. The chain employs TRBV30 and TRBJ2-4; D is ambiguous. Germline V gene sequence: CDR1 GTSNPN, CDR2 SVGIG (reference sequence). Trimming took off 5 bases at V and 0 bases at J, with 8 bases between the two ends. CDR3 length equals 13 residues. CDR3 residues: CAWCPEAKNIQYF. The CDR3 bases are TGTGCCTGGTGCCCCGAAGCCAAAAACATTCAGTACTTC.

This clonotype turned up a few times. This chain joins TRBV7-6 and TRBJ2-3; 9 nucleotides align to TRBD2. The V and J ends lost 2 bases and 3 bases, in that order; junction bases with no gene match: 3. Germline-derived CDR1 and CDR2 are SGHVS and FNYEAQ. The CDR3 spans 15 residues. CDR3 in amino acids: CASSLIAGDTDTQYF. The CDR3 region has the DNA TGTGCCAGCAGCTTAATAGCGGGAGATACAGATACGCAGTATTTT. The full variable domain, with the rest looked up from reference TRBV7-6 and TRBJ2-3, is GAGVSQSPRYKVTKRGQDVALRCDPISGHVSLYWYRQALGQGPEFLTYFNYEAQQDKSGLPNDRFSAERPEGSISTLTIQRTEQRDSAMYRCASSLIAGDTDTQYFGPGTRLTVL.

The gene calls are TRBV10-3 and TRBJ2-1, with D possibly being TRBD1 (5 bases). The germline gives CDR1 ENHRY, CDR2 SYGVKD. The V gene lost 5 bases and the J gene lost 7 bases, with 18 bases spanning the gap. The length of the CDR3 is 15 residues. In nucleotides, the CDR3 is TGTGCCATCAGTACGACAGAGTCCGAAGGGAATGAGCAGTTCTTC. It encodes CAISTTESEGNEQFF.

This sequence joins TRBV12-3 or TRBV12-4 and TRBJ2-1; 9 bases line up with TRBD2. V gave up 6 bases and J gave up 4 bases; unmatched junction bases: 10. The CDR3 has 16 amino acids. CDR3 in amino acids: CASRPRAGGIYNEQFF. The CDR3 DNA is TGTGCCAGCAGACCAAGGGCGGGAGGGATTTACAATGAGCAGTTCTTC.

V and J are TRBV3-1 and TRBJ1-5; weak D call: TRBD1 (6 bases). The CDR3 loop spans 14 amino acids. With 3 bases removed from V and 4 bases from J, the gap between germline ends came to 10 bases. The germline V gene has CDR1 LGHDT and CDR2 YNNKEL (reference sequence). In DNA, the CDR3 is TGTGCCAGCAGCCATGGGACACAGAATCAGCCCCAGCATTTT. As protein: CASSHGTQNQPQHF.

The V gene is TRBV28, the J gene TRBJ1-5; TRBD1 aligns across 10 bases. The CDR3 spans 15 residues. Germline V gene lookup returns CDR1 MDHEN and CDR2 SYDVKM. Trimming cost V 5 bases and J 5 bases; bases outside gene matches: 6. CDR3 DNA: TGTGCCAGCAGTCCCCGGGACAGGGGCTATCAGCCCCAGCATTTT. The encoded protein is CASSPRDRGYQPQHF.

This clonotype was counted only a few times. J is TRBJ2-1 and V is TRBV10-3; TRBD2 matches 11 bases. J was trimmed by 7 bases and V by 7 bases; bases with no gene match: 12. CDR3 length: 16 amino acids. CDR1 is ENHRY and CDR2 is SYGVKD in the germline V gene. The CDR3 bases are TGTGCCATCAAAGGGACTAGCGGTAGGACGGGGAATGAGCAGTTCTTC. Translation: CAIKGTSGRTGNEQFF.

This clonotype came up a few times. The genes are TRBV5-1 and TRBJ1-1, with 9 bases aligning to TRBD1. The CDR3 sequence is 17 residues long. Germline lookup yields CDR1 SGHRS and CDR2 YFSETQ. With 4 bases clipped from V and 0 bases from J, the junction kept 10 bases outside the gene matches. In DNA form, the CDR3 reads TGCGCCAGCAGCCCCGGGACAGGGAAAGTCATGAACACTGAAGCTTTCTTT. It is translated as CASSPGTGKVMNTEAFF.

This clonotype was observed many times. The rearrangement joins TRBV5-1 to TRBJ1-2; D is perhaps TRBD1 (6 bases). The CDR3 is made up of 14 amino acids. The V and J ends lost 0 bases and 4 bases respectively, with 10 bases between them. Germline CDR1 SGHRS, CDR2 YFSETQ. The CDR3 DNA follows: TGCGCCAGCAGCTTGGAGGACAGCATCTATGGCTACACCTTC. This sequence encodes CASSLEDSIYGYTF.

In DNA, the CDR3 is TGCGCCAGCAGCCAAACTAGCGGGAGTTTTTACAATGAGCAGTTCTTC. This sequence encodes CASSQTSGSFYNEQFF. The chain employs TRBV4-1 and TRBJ2-1; TRBD2 matches 11 bases. This CDR3 contains 16 residues. Germline V CDR1 and CDR2: MGHRA, YSYEKL. Trimming cost V 2 bases and J 4 bases; bases outside gene matches: 4.

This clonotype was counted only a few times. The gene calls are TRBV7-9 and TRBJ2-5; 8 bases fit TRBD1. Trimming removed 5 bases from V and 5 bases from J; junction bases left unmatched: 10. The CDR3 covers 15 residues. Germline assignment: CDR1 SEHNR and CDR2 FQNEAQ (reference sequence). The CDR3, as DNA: TGTGCCAGCAGCCCGAACCGGGACAGGACGGAGACCCAGTACTTC. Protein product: CASSPNRDRTETQYF.

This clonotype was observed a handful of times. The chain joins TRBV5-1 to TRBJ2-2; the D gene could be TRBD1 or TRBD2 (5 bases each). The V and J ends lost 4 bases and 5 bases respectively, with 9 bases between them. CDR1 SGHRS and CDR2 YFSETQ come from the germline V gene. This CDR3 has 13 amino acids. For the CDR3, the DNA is TGCGCCAGCAGCGAAGGGACGACCGGGGAGCTGTTTTTT. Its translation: CASSEGTTGELFF.

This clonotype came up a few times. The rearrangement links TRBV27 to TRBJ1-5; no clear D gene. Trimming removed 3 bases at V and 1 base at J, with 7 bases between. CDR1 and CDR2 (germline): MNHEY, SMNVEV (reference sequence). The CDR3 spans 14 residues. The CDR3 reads CASSFGRSNQPQHF. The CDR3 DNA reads TGTGCCAGCAGTTTTGGGCGGAGCAATCAGCCCCAGCATTTT.

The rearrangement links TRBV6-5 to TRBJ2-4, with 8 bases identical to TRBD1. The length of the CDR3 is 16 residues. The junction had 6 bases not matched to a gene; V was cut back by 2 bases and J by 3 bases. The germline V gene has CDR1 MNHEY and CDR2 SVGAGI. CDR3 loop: CASSYTGQGGKNIQYF. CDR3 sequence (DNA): TGTGCCAGCAGTTACACTGGACAGGGAGGCAAAAACATTCAGTACTTC.

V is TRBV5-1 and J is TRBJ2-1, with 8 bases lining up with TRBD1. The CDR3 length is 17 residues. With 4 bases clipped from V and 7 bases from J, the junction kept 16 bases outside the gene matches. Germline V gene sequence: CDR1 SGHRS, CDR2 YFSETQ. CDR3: CASSPLPGTGGPNEQFF. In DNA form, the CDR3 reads TGCGCCAGCAGCCCTCTCCCCGGGACAGGTGGCCCGAATGAGCAGTTCTTC.

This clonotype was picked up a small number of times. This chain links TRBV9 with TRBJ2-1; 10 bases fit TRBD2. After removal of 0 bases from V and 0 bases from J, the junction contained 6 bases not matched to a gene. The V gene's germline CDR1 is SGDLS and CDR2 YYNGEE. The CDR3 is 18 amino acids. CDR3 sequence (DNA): TGTGCCAGCAGCGTAGGTCCGACTAGCGGGCGCTCCTACAATGAGCAGTTCTTC. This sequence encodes CASSVGPTSGRSYNEQFF.

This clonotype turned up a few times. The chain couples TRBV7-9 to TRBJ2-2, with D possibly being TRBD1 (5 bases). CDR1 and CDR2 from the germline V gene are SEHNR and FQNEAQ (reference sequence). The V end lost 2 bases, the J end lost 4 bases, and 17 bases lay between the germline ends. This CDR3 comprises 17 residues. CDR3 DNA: TGTGCCAGCAGCTTATCGGCAGGGTTCCGATTCACCGGGGAGCTGTTTTTT. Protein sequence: CASSLSAGFRFTGELFF.

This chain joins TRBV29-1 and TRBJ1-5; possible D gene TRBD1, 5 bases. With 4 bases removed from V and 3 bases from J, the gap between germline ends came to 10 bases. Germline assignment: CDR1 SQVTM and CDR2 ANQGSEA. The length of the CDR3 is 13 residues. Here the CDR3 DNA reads TGCAGCGTTGCGACGGGGCCCAATCAGCCCCAGCATTTT. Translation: CSVATGPNQPQHF.